The 18 T cell receptor beta chains listed next were all sequenced from one sample in a study of beta chain features in type 1 diabetes. The sequenced template was cDNA made from the entire isolated RNA. The data were produced by immunoSEQ multiplex PCR, yet TCRdb's version contains in-frame clones alone and is incomplete. Here the sample spans about 220,000 clones, about a tenth being singletons. Sequenced sample: central memory CD4+ T cells from blood. These receptors originate from a man aged 18 to 30 in good health.

This clone was seen a handful of times. The chain links TRBV7-9 to TRBJ2-1; 9 bases line up with TRBD2. Germline CDR1 SEHNR, CDR2 FQNEAQ (reference sequence). The CDR3 is made up of 15 amino acids. V shed 1 base and J 4 bases; nucleotides not matched to a gene: 2. CDR3 loop: CASSLVAGDYNEQFF. The CDR3 DNA reads TGTGCCAGCAGCTTAGTAGCGGGAGATTACAATGAGCAGTTCTTC.

The chain employs TRBV9 and TRBJ2-1; tentatively, D is TRBD2 (6 bases). The CDR3 totals 16 residues. Trimming pared 0 bases from V and 4 bases from J, leaving 14 bases between. Germline-derived CDR1 and CDR2 are SGDLS and YYNGEE. This chain's CDR3 is CASSVGLGSRYNEQFF. The CDR3 DNA follows: TGTGCCAGCAGCGTAGGACTCGGGAGCAGATACAATGAGCAGTTCTTC.

This clone appeared a few times. V usage is TRBV20-1 and J usage is TRBJ2-7, with D uncertain. Per the germline V gene, CDR1 is DFQATT and CDR2 is SNEGSKA (reference sequence). Deletions cut 6 bases from V and 3 bases from J, with 9 bases between. The CDR3 totals 11 residues. Written as DNA, the CDR3 is TGCAGTGCCCAATACAGCTACGAGCAGTACTTC. Its protein is CSAQYSYEQYF.

This clone was observed at least ten times. The chain uses TRBV29-1 and TRBJ2-5; D possibly uses TRBD1 or TRBD2 (5 bases each). The CDR3 is 14 residues long. Germline assignment: CDR1 SQVTM and CDR2 ANQGSEA. V lost 6 bases to trimming and J lost 0 bases, with 14 bases between them. CDR3 residues: CSVGPGFYQETQYF. In nucleotides, the CDR3 is TGCAGCGTGGGACCGGGATTTTACCAAGAGACCCAGTACTTC.

This clone was observed a handful of times. This may come from a read error, since a much larger clone is one base off. The identical CDR3 is also encoded by other nucleotide sequences in the sample. J is TRBJ2-3 and V is TRBV7-2, with no clear D. The CDR3 runs 12 residues. CDR1 SGHTA and CDR2 FQGNSA come from the germline V gene. V was clipped by 5 bases and J by 0 bases, with 3 bases between them. Here the CDR3 DNA reads TGTGCCAGCAGCACGAGCACAGATACGCAGTATTTT. Its protein product is CASSTSTDTQYF.

The chain carries TRBV5-6 and TRBJ1-2; 7 bases match TRBD1. With V trimmed by 2 bases and J by 8 bases, 3 bases remained unmatched. Germline-derived CDR1 and CDR2 are SGHDT and YYEEEE. The CDR3 sequence is 12 residues long. CDR3 sequence (DNA): TGTGCCAGCAGCTTTGACAGGGACGGCTACACCTTC. Protein sequence: CASSFDRDGYTF. The full variable domain, rest sourced from reference TRBV5-6 and TRBJ1-2, is DAGVTQSPTHLIKTRGQQVTLRCSPKSGHDTVSWYQQALGQGPQFIFQYYEEEERQRGNFPDRFSGHQFPNYSSELNVNALLLGDSALYLCASSFDRDGYTFGSGTRLTVV.

V and J are TRBV5-6 and TRBJ2-2; TRBD2 aligns across 9 bases. The V segment lost 4 bases and the J segment 6 bases; nucleotides outside the gene matches: 13. CDR1 and CDR2 (germline): SGHDT, YYEEEE. This CDR3 region has 17 residues. The DNA of the CDR3 is TGTGCCAGCAGCACACCGCTAGCGGGATACGGTCCCGGGGAGCTGTTTTTT. Protein product: CASSTPLAGYGPGELFF.

This clone has just a few counts. This chain uses TRBV7-6 with TRBJ2-7; D uncertain. With 5 bases removed from V and 2 bases from J, the gap between germline ends came to 10 bases. The CDR3 contains 13 residues. Germline lookup yields CDR1 SGHVS and CDR2 FNYEAQ. The CDR3 DNA reads as TGTGCCAGCAGCCCCGCCACTGCCTACGAGCAGTACTTC. Translation gives CASSPATAYEQYF.

In its sample, this clone was seen a few times. The J gene is TRBJ2-3, the V gene TRBV2; D gene ambiguous. V gave up 5 bases and J gave up 0 bases, with 6 bases separating them. The CDR3 is 13 amino acids. Germline lookup yields CDR1 SNHLY and CDR2 FYNNEI. The CDR3 DNA follows: TGTGCCAGCAGTTGGTTCAGCACAGATACGCAGTATTTT. It yields the protein CASSWFSTDTQYF.

V is TRBV2 and J is TRBJ2-7; 7 bases map to TRBD1. CDR1 and CDR2 from the germline V gene are SNHLY and FYNNEI. The CDR3 length is 14 residues. With V trimmed by 7 bases and J by 3 bases, 9 bases remained unmatched. CDR3 loop: CASTSMTGNYEQYF. The CDR3 DNA reads as TGTGCCAGCACCTCGATGACAGGGAACTACGAGCAGTACTTC.

This clone has more than one count but fewer than ten. The chain is built from TRBV7-8 and TRBJ2-2, with 9 nucleotides matching TRBD2. The CDR3 spans 14 residues. Trimming took 8 bases from V and 5 from J; bases not matched to a gene: 6. From germline, CDR1 is SGHVS and CDR2 FQNEAQ. The CDR3 region is CASHPRGGTGELFF. CDR3 DNA sequence: TGTGCCAGCCACCCGCGGGGGGGGACCGGGGAGCTGTTTTTT.

The J gene is TRBJ2-7, the V gene TRBV11-2; 7 bases are a match to TRBD2. With 5 bases clipped from V and 2 bases from J, the junction kept 12 bases outside the gene matches. This CDR3 has 16 residues. Germline CDR1 SGHAT, CDR2 FQNNGV. The DNA of the CDR3 is TGTGCCAGCAGCCCTCTAGCGGAGGTGAGGACCTACGAGCAGTACTTC. This encodes CASSPLAEVRTYEQYF.

This clone occurred once. The chain is built from TRBV20-1 and TRBJ2-1; no clear D gene. CDR1 is DFQATT and CDR2 is SNEGSKA in the germline V gene (reference sequence). With 5 bases removed from V and 4 bases from J, the gap between germline ends came to 6 bases. This CDR3 comprises 11 residues. The CDR3 DNA is TGCAGTGCTGGAAGTTACAATGAGCAGTTCTTC. Protein product: CSAGSYNEQFF.

This clone turned up a few times. V and J are TRBV7-9 and TRBJ2-1; D gene unclear. Germline-derived CDR1 and CDR2 are SEHNR and FQNEAQ (reference sequence). The V end was cut by 5 bases, the J end by 3 bases, with 14 bases between. The CDR3 is 15 residues long. CDR3 DNA sequence: TGTGCCAGCAGCCAAATAGGGTTTAGCTACAATGAGCAGTTCTTC. It specifies CASSQIGFSYNEQFF. Complete variable domain (other parts from reference TRBV7-9 and TRBJ2-1): DTGVSQNPRHKITKRGQNVTFRCDPISEHNRLYWYRQTLGQGPEFLTYFQNEAQLEKSRLLSDRFSAERPKGSFSTLEIQRTEQGDSAMYLCASSQIGFSYNEQFFGPGTRLTVL.

The chain recombines TRBV19 with TRBJ1-1, with D possibly matching TRBD1 (5 bases). The CDR3 loop spans 12 amino acids. The V gene lost 4 bases and the J gene lost 11 bases, with 14 bases spanning the gap. The germline V gene has CDR1 LNHDA and CDR2 SQIVND (reference sequence). CDR3 amino acids: CASSKYGAAAFF. As DNA, the CDR3 is TGTGCCAGTAGTAAGTACGGGGCGGCGGCTTTCTTT. The full variable domain, completed using reference TRBV19 and TRBJ1-1, is DGGITQSPKYLFRKEGQNVTLSCEQNLNHDAMYWYRQDPGQGLRLIYYSQIVNDFQKGDIAEGYSVSREKKESFPLTVTSAQKNPTAFYLCASSKYGAAAFFGQGTRLTVV.

This clone has a single count. The chain couples TRBV5-1 to TRBJ2-5, with 7 bases that match TRBD1. The CDR3 loop spans 17 amino acids. The germline V gene encodes CDR1 SGHRS and CDR2 YFSETQ. The junction had 10 bases not matched to a gene; V was cut back by 0 bases and J by 2 bases. As DNA, the CDR3 is TGCGCCAGCAGCTTGGCCATCGGGACAGAAACTCAAGAGACCCAGTACTTC. Encoded protein: CASSLAIGTETQETQYF.

This chain links TRBV14 with TRBJ1-3; no reliable D call. Germline V gene data show CDR1 as SGHDN and CDR2 as FVKESK. V was cut by 0 bases and J by 0 bases, with 6 bases left in between. The CDR3 has 15 residues. CDR3 region: CASSQDIYSGNTIYF. The CDR3 DNA sequence: TGTGCCAGCAGCCAAGATATCTACTCTGGAAACACCATATATTTT.

As concerns this clone: Different DNA sequences within this sample yield the same CDR3. V gene TRBV30 combines with J gene TRBJ2-3, with unresolved D. V shed 0 bases and J shed 4 bases, with 8 bases lying between them. The CDR3 has 13 amino acids. Germline lookup yields CDR1 GTSNPN and CDR2 SVGIG (reference sequence). CDR3 sequence (DNA): TGTGCCTGGAGTGTCCAAGGAGCAGATACGCAGTATTTT. This translates into CAWSVQGADTQYF.